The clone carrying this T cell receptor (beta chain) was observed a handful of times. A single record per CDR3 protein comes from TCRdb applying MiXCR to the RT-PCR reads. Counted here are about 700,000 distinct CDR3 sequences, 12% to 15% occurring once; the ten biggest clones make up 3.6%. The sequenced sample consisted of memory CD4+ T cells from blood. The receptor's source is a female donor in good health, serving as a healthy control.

CDR3 sequence (DNA): TGCAGTGCTAGGGGGCGGATCGGATACAATGAGCAGTTCTTC. Its translation: CSARGRIGYNEQFF. This chain uses TRBV20-1 with TRBJ2-1; D is perhaps TRBD1 (5 bases). From germline, CDR1 is DFQATT and CDR2 SNEGSKA (reference sequence). The CDR3 covers 14 residues. Between the trimmed V and J ends, which lost 3 bases and 4 bases, there was a span of 13 bases.